The clone carrying this T cell receptor beta chain has more than one count but fewer than ten. Its antigen remains unknown. The data were obtained in a study of T cells after yellow fever vaccination. The study's findings and limits: Overlap between CD4 and CD8 compartments was detected for a small share of clonotypes.

One entry per CDR3 protein, called by TCRdb with MiXCR from the 5' RACE reads. The table lists about 630,000 distinct CDR3 sequences, about 12% of them singletons. The CDR3 extends over 16 amino acids. The germline CDR1 and CDR2 sequences are SGHAT and FQNNGV. The V segment lost 1 base and the J segment 10 bases; nucleotides outside the gene matches: 7. The TCR originated in a man under 40 who received the YFV17D yellow fever vaccine. The material was PBMCs, obtained on the day of the yellow fever booster vaccination. The chain uses TRBV11-2 and TRBJ2-1; TRBD2 aligns across 13 bases. CDR3 sequence (DNA): TGTGCCAGCAGCTTAGTAGGGACTAGCGGGATTCGGGAGCAGTTCTTC. As protein: CASSLVGTSGIREQFF.